This T cell receptor (beta chain) was retrieved from a study of shared clonotypes between healthy human individuals. Study information: CD4 naive cells filled three plates per donor, CD4 memory three, CD8 naive two and CD8 memory one. Study-wide findings and caveats: Generation probability values for non-shared clonotypes were lower than those for clonotypes shared by all four donors.

On this clone: Its antigen is as yet unknown.

In the original processing: As immunoSEQ supplied junction-only sequences (without quality scores), filtering differed. The table came from immunoSEQ multiplex PCR; TCRdb's copy has only in-frame clones and leaves some out. V and J calls and clone size are those listed in that table; D and trimming were worked out from the DNA. The sample has fewer than 3 million clones, less than 95% seen once. V was cut by 2 bases and J by 8 bases, with 20 bases left in between. Germline V gene data show CDR1 as SGDLS and CDR2 as YYNGEE. The CDR3 runs 16 residues. Healthy HIV-negative adults without recent acute infections or vaccinations served as donors.

What was sequenced was naive CD4+ T cells from PBMCs. As for subset: CD45RA+ positively selected. The TCR originated in a man aged 18 to 35 in good health. Some clones in this sample may be carry-over from other donors' samples. The rearrangement uses TRBV9 and TRBJ2-4; D gene ambiguous. The CDR3 region is CASSVPLPDSTYIQYF. In DNA form, the CDR3 reads TGTGCCAGCAGCGTCCCCCTTCCGGATTCGACTTACATTCAGTACTTC.